The 13 T cell receptor beta chains given below trace back to one sample, sequenced in a study of shared clonotypes between healthy human individuals. The table came from immunoSEQ multiplex PCR; TCRdb's copy has only in-frame clones and leaves some out. The repertoire holds about 800,000 clones, with 96% as singletons. CD8 cells regarded as naive lacked CD45RO, were positively chosen for CCR7, and omitted terminally differentiated effector memory CD45RA+ cells. Sequenced sample: naive CD8+ T cells sorted from blood. These receptor sequences come from a man under 40 in good health.

The chain joins TRBV7-6 to TRBJ2-3; 9 bases are a match to TRBD1. The germline V gene has CDR1 SGHVS and CDR2 FNYEAQ. The CDR3 runs to 17 residues. V trimming: 4 bases; J trimming: 8 bases; junction bases outside the gene matches: 16. Here the CDR3 DNA reads TGTGCCAGCAGCTCGCAAACCGGGACAGGGATTGGGGTTACGCAGTATTTT. This codes for CASSSQTGTGIGVTQYF.

The chain recombines TRBV9 with TRBJ2-5; 14 positions match TRBD2. The CDR3 has 17 residues. Losses at the gene ends were 4 bases for V and 1 base for J; bases not matched to a gene: 6. Germline CDR1 reads SGDLS; CDR2 reads YYNGEE. The CDR3 here is CASSSGTSGSGQETQYF. CDR3 bases: TGTGCCAGCAGCTCCGGGACTAGCGGGAGTGGCCAAGAGACCCAGTACTTC.

The genes are TRBV7-7 and TRBJ1-1, with TRBD1 as a possible D gene (5 bases). V was clipped by 3 bases and J by 3 bases, with 8 bases between them. The germline CDR1 and CDR2 sequences are SSHAT and FNYEAQ (reference sequence). This CDR3 has 13 amino acids. The CDR3 coding sequence is TGTGCCAGCAGCTTGGGGGAGGACACTGAAGCTTTCTTT. Amino acid sequence: CASSLGEDTEAFF.

The rearrangement uses TRBV29-1 and TRBJ1-4, with D unclear. The CDR3 totals 12 residues. CDR1 and CDR2 from the germline V gene are SQVTM and ANQGSEA. V was shortened by 4 bases and J by 4 bases, with 7 bases between the two germline ends. CDR3 nucleotides: TGCAGCGTTGGCGGGAATAATGAAAAACTGTTTTTT. Protein sequence: CSVGGNNEKLFF.

The genes are TRBV7-9 and TRBJ2-7, with D maybe TRBD1 (5 bases). The V end lost 2 bases, the J end lost 1 base, and 9 bases lay between the germline ends. The CDR3 is made up of 14 amino acids. CDR1 and CDR2 from the germline V gene are SEHNR and FQNEAQ (reference sequence). The CDR3, as DNA: TGTGCCAGCAGCTTATCAGGGAAGTCCTACGAGCAGTACTTC. Translating gives CASSLSGKSYEQYF.

The chain uses TRBV18 and TRBJ2-1, with 7 bases fitting TRBD1. V lost 3 bases to trimming and J lost 6 bases; unmatched junction nucleotides: 5. The germline V gene encodes CDR1 KGHSH and CDR2 LQKENI. The CDR3 has 14 amino acids. CDR3 in amino acids: CASSPSEGANEQFF. In nucleotides, the CDR3 is TGTGCCAGCTCACCGAGCGAGGGGGCCAATGAGCAGTTCTTC.

DNA for the CDR3: TGTGCCAGCAGCTCAAAAACTAGCGGGATAAACAATGAGCAGTTCTTC. This encodes CASSSKTSGINNEQFF. The chain combines TRBV7-8 with TRBJ2-1; 10 bases map to TRBD2. CDR3 length: 16 amino acids. CDR1 is SGHVS and CDR2 is FQNEAQ in the germline V gene. Losses at the gene ends were 4 bases for V and 5 bases for J; bases not matched to a gene: 8.

CDR3 in DNA: TGTGCCAGCAGCTTAGGGGCACATATTAGCAATCAGCCCCAGCATTTT. This codes for CASSLGAHISNQPQHF. V usage is TRBV7-2 and J usage is TRBJ1-5, with D uncertain. This CDR3 is 16 amino acids long. V lost 1 base and J 0 bases, leaving 10 bases between the germline ends. Per germline, CDR1 SGHTA and CDR2 FQGNSA.

V and J are TRBV7-8 and TRBJ2-1, with 9 bases fitting TRBD1. V lost 1 base and J lost 6; bases outside the gene matches: 7. Germline values: CDR1 SGHVS, CDR2 FQNEAQ. The CDR3 is 16 amino acids. CDR3 amino acids: CASSLDRTGAVNEQFF. As DNA, the CDR3 is TGTGCCAGCAGCTTAGATCGGACAGGGGCGGTCAATGAGCAGTTCTTC.

The chain links TRBV9 to TRBJ2-3; no firm D call. CDR3 length: 12 residues. Germline V CDR1 and CDR2: SGDLS, YYNGEE. The V gene lost 3 bases and the J gene lost 6 bases, with 8 bases spanning the gap. CDR3 DNA: TGTGCCAGCAGCGGATTAAGCGATACGCAGTATTTT. Protein: CASSGLSDTQYF.

The chain couples TRBV30 to TRBJ2-7; 7 nucleotides align to TRBD1. J lost 4 bases, V lost 3 bases, and 6 bases had no gene match. This CDR3 contains 13 residues. Germline-derived CDR1 and CDR2 are GTSNPN and SVGIG (reference sequence). CDR3 DNA sequence: TGTGCCTGGAGGCCTATGGGACAGTACGAGCAGTACTTC. Protein sequence: CAWRPMGQYEQYF.

The V call is TRBV6-6, the J call TRBJ2-3; 7 bases match TRBD1. The CDR3 totals 15 residues. Looked up from germline, CDR1 is MNHNY and CDR2 is SVGAGI (reference sequence). V lost 6 bases to trimming and J lost 3 bases; unmatched junction nucleotides: 9. The CDR3 is CASRSRDRNTDTQYF. The CDR3 DNA is TGTGCCAGCAGAAGCCGGGACAGAAATACAGATACGCAGTATTTT.

This clone appeared once. This chain uses TRBV2 with TRBJ1-1; 10 bases fit TRBD1. The germline gives CDR1 SNHLY, CDR2 FYNNEI. CDR3 length equals 16 residues. With V trimmed by 8 bases and J by 0 bases, 9 bases remained unmatched. The CDR3 nucleotides read TGTGCCAGCGACAGGGGGACAGGGGTTATGAACACTGAAGCTTTCTTT. This sequence encodes CASDRGTGVMNTEAFF.